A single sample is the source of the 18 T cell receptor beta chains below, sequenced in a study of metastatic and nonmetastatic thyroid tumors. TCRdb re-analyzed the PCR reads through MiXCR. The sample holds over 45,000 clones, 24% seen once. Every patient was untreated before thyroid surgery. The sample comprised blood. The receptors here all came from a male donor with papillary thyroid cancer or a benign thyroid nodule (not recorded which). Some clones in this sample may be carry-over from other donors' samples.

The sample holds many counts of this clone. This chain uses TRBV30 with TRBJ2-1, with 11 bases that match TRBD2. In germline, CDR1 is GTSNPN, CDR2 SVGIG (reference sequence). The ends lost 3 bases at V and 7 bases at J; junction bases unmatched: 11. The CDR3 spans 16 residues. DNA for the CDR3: TGTGCCTGGAGAGGGGGAGCTAGCGGGAGGTTTAATGAGCAGTTCTTC. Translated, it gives CAWRGGASGRFNEQFF.

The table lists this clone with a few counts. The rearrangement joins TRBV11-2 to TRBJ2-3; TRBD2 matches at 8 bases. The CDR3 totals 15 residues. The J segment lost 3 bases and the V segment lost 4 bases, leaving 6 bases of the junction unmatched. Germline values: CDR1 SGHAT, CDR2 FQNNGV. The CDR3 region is CASSYGAGGTDTQYF. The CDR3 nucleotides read TGTGCCAGCAGCTATGGGGCGGGAGGTACAGATACGCAGTATTTT. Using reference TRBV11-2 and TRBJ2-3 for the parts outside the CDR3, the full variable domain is EAGVAQSPRYKIIEKRQSVAFWCNPISGHATLYWYQQILGQGPKLLIQFQNNGVVDDSQLPKDRFSAERLKGVDSTLKIQPAKLEDSAVYLCASSYGAGGTDTQYFGPGTRLTVL.

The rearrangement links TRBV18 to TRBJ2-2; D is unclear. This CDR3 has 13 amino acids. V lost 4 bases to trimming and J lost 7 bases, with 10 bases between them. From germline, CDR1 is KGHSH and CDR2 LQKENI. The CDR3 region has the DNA TGTGCCAGCTCACGGGAAATGGTCGGGGAGCTGTTTTTT. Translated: CASSREMVGELFF.

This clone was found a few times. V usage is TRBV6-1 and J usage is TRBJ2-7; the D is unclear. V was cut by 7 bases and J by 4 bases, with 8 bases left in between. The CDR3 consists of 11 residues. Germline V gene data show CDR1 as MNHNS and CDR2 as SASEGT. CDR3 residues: CASNDGYEQYF. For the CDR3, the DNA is TGTGCCAGCAACGATGGGTACGAGCAGTACTTC.

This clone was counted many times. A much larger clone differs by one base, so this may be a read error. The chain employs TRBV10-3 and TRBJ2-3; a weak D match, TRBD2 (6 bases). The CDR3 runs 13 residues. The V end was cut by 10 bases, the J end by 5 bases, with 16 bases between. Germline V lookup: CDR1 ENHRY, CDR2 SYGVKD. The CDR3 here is CATGDSFIDTQYF. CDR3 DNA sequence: TGTGCCACCGGGGACTCCTTTATAGATACGCAGTATTTT.

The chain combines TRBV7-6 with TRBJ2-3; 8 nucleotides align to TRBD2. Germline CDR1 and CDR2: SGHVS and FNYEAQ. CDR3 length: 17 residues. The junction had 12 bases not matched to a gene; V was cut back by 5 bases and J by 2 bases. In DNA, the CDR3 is TGTGCCAGCAGCCCTCTGGGAGCGGGAGAACTCACAGATACGCAGTATTTT. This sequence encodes CASSPLGAGELTDTQYF. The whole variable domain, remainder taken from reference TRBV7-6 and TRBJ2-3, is GAGVSQSPRYKVTKRGQDVALRCDPISGHVSLYWYRQALGQGPEFLTYFNYEAQQDKSGLPNDRFSAERPEGSISTLTIQRTEQRDSAMYRCASSPLGAGELTDTQYFGPGTRLTVL.

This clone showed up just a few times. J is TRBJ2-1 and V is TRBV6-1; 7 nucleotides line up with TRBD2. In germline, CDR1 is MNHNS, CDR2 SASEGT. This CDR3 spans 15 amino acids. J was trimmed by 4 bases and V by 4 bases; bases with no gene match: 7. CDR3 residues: CASSGRSAGYNEQFF. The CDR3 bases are TGTGCCAGCAGTGGTCGCTCAGCGGGATACAATGAGCAGTTCTTC.

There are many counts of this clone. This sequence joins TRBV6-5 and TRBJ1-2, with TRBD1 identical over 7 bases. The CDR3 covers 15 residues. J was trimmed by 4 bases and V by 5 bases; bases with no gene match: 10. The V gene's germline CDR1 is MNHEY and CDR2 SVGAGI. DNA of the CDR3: TGTGCCAGCAGTCCCTCGACAGGGACCAGCTATGGCTACACCTTC. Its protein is CASSPSTGTSYGYTF.

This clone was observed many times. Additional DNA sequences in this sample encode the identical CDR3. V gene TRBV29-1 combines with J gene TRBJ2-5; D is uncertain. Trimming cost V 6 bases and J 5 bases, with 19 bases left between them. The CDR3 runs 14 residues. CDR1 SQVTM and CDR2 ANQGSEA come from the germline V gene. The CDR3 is CSVYEDENRETQYF. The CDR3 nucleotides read TGCAGCGTGTACGAGGACGAAAATCGGGAGACCCAGTACTTC.

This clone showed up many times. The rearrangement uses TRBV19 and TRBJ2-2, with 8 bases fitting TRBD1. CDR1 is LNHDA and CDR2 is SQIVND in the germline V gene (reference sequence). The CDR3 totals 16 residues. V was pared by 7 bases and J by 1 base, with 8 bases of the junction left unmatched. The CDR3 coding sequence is TGTGCCAGTACCACCGGAGGGACAGGGAACACCGGGGAGCTGTTTTTT. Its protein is CASTTGGTGNTGELFF. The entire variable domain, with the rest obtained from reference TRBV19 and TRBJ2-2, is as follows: DGGITQSPKYLFRKEGQNVTLSCEQNLNHDAMYWYRQDPGQGLRLIYYSQIVNDFQKGDIAEGYSVSREKKESFPLTVTSAQKNPTAFYLCASTTGGTGNTGELFFGEGSRLTVL.

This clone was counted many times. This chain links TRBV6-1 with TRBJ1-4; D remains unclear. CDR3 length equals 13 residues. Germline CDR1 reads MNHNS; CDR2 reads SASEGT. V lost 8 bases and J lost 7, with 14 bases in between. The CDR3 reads CASDGRLGEKLFF. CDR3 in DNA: TGTGCCAGCGATGGCCGTCTCGGTGAAAAACTGTTTTTT.

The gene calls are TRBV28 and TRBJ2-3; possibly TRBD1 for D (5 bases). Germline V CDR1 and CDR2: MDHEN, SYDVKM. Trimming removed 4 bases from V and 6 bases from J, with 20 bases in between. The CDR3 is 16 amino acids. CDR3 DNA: TGTGCCAGCAGTTCTCCCAGGGCCGCTATCTCCGATACGCAGTATTTT. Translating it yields CASSSPRAAISDTQYF.

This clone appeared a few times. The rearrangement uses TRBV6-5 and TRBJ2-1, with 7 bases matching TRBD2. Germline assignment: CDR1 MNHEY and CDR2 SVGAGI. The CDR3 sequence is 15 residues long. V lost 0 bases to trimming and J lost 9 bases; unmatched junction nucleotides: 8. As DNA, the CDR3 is TGTGCCAGCAGTTACTCGGGTAGCGGGTCGTTTGAGCAGTTCTTC. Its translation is CASSYSGSGSFEQFF.

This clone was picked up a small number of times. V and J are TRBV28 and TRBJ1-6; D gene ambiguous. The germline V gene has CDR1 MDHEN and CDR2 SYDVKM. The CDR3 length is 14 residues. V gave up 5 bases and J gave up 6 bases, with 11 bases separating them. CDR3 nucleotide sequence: TGTGCCAGCAGTACCGGGAGATCTAATTCACCCCTCCACTTT. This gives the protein CASSTGRSNSPLHF.

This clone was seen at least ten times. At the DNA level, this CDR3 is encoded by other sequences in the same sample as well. The CDR3 is CASTGIPTGRSSYNEQFF. DNA of the CDR3: TGTGCCAGCACAGGAATTCCGACAGGGAGAAGCTCCTACAATGAGCAGTTCTTC. The chain carries TRBV18 and TRBJ2-1; TRBD1 matches 7 bases. The CDR3 contains 18 residues. Germline V CDR1 and CDR2: KGHSH, LQKENI. The V segment lost 8 bases and the J segment 0 bases; nucleotides outside the gene matches: 16.

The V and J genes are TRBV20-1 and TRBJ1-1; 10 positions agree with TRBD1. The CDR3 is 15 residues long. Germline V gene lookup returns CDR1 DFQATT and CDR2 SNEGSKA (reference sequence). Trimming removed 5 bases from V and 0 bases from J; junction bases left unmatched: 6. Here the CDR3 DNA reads TGCAGTGCTCCAGACAGGGGGCGCTTGAACACTGAAGCTTTCTTT. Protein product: CSAPDRGRLNTEAFF.

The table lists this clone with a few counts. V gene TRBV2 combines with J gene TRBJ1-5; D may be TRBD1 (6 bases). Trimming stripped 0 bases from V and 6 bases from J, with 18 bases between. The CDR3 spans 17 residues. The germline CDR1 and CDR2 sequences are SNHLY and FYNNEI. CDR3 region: CASSEALRGGLGQPQHF. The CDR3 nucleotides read TGTGCCAGCAGTGAAGCGCTTCGAGGGGGTCTAGGTCAGCCCCAGCATTTT.

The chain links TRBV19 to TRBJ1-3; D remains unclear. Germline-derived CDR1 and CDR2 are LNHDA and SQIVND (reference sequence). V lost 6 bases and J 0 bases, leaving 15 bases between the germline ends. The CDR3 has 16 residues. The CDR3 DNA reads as TGTGCCAGTAGCCCCTGGGCCATGAGCTCTGGAAACACCATATATTTT. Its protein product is CASSPWAMSSGNTIYF.